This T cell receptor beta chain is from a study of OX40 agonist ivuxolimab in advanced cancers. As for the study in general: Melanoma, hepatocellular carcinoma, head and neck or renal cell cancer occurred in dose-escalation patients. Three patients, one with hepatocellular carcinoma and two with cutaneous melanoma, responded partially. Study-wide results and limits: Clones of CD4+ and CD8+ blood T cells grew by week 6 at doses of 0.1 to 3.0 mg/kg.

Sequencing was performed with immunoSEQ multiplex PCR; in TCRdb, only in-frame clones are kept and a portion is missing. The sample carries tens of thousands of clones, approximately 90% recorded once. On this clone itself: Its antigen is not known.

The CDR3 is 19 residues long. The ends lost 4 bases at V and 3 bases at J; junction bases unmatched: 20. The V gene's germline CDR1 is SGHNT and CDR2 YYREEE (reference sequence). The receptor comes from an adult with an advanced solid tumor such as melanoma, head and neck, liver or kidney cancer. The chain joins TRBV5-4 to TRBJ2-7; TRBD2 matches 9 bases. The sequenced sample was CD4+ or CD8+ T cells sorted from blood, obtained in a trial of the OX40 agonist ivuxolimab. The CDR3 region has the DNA TGTGCCAGCAGCCCCGGGGTAGCGGGAGTTATCAGGTACAGCTACGAGCAGTACTTC. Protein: CASSPGVAGVIRYSYEQYF.